Presented here are 32 T cell receptor beta chains from one specimen sequenced in a study of molecular identifiers for immune sequencing clone quantification. TCRdb itself ran the PCR reads through MiXCR, one entry per CDR3 protein. The sample contains hundreds of thousands of distinct CDR3 sequences, 20% to 25% of which appear only once. Input material: naive CD8+ T cells from blood, with Jurkat cell RNA spiked in. Subset meaning: FACS-sorted CD8+CD4-CCR7+CD45RA+ naive T cells. Receptors originate from a human donor in good health. Some libraries in this study had Jurkat cell RNA spiked in.

This clonotype was recorded at least ten times. The J gene is TRBJ1-5, the V gene TRBV7-2; D is unresolved. Germline loops: CDR1 SGHTA, CDR2 FQGNSA. Between the trimmed V and J ends, which lost 3 bases and 4 bases, there was a span of 13 bases. The CDR3 length is 15 residues. CDR3 residues: CASSLMGTGNQPQHF. The CDR3, as DNA: TGTGCCAGCAGCTTGATGGGCACGGGAAATCAGCCCCAGCATTTT. Full variable domain (remainder filled in from reference TRBV7-2 and TRBJ1-5): GAGVSQSPSNKVTEKGKDVELRCDPISGHTALYWYRQSLGQGLEFLIYFQGNSAPDKSGLPSDRFSAERTGGSVSTLTIQRTQQEDSAVYLCASSLMGTGNQPQHFGDGTRLSIL.

V usage is TRBV11-2 and J usage is TRBJ2-3; 12 nucleotides agree with TRBD2. The CDR3 spans 15 residues. Germline trimming cut 5 bases from V and 3 bases from J; bases unmatched to any gene: 3. CDR1 is SGHAT and CDR2 is FQNNGV in the germline V gene. In DNA form, the CDR3 reads TGTGCCAGCAGCGGACTAGCGGGGAGAACAGATACGCAGTATTTT. It yields the protein CASSGLAGRTDTQYF.

This clonotype was observed many times. V gene TRBV6-5 combines with J gene TRBJ2-3; tentatively, D is TRBD2 (6 bases). CDR1 is MNHEY and CDR2 is SVGAGI in the germline V gene. There are 16 residues in the CDR3. Trimming took 0 bases from V and 4 from J, leaving 14 bases between them. DNA for the CDR3: TGTGCCAGCAGTTACTCGAGTAGCTGGGAGGCAGATACGCAGTATTTT. Amino acids: CASSYSSSWEADTQYF.

This clonotype was seen only a few times. The rearrangement uses TRBV11-1 and TRBJ2-7; 7 bases map to TRBD1. The germline gives CDR1 SGHAT, CDR2 FQDESV (reference sequence). V was pared by 5 bases and J by 2 bases, with 9 bases of the junction left unmatched. CDR3 length equals 15 residues. The CDR3: CASSLRQGYPYEQYF. CDR3 in DNA: TGTGCCAGCAGCCTACGACAGGGCTACCCCTACGAGCAGTACTTC.

The chain recombines TRBV11-3 with TRBJ2-5; 10 bases match TRBD2. Germline values: CDR1 SGHNT, CDR2 YENEEA. The J segment lost 6 bases and the V segment lost 2 bases, leaving 9 bases of the junction unmatched. CDR3 size: 16 residues. The CDR3 nucleotides read TGTGCCAGCAGCTTACGACCTAGCGGGAGTTCGAAGACCCAGTACTTC. Translation gives CASSLRPSGSSKTQYF.

This clonotype was seen many times. The J gene is TRBJ1-4, the V gene TRBV7-9, with D unresolved. There are 12 residues in the CDR3. The V end lost 3 bases, the J end lost 5 bases, and 4 bases lay between the germline ends. Germline CDR1 SEHNR, CDR2 FQNEAQ (reference sequence). The CDR3 spells CASSLVNEKLFF. The CDR3, as DNA: TGTGCCAGCAGCTTGGTGAATGAAAAACTGTTTTTT.

The V and J genes are TRBV5-1 and TRBJ1-2; D is uncertain. The CDR3 sequence is 15 residues long. Germline lookup yields CDR1 SGHRS and CDR2 YFSETQ. V was trimmed by 3 bases and J by 1 base, leaving 13 bases between them. The CDR3 reads CASSSEPRSNYGYTF. Here the CDR3 DNA reads TGCGCCAGCAGCTCTGAACCAAGGAGTAACTATGGCTACACCTTC.

In its sample, this clonotype was seen many times. This sequence joins TRBV7-9 and TRBJ1-2; D is uncertain. V lost 3 bases to trimming and J lost 2 bases, with 7 bases between them. The CDR3 has 13 amino acids. Looked up from germline, CDR1 is SEHNR and CDR2 is FQNEAQ (reference sequence). CDR3 DNA sequence: TGTGCCAGCAGCTTCGCAGGCAACTATGGCTACACCTTC. Translated, it gives CASSFAGNYGYTF.

This clonotype was seen many times. The chain couples TRBV28 to TRBJ1-2; the D is unclear. The ends were cut back, 3 bases at V and 2 bases at J, with 7 bases in the middle. The germline V gene has CDR1 MDHEN and CDR2 SYDVKM. The CDR3 consists of 13 residues. This CDR3 reads CASSFTPNYGYTF. CDR3 bases: TGTGCCAGCAGTTTTACACCGAACTATGGCTACACCTTC.

The V and J genes are TRBV4-3 and TRBJ2-1; perhaps TRBD2 as D (6 bases). Germline values: CDR1 LGHNA, CDR2 YSLEER. The CDR3 sequence is 16 residues long. Trimming shortened V by 0 bases and J by 2 bases, and 11 bases separated the two germline ends. CDR3 sequence: CASSQDRAGPYNEQFF. CDR3 bases: TGCGCCAGCAGCCAAGATCGGGCGGGGCCCTACAATGAGCAGTTCTTC.

This clonotype has ten or more counts. Written as DNA, the CDR3 is TGTGCCAGCAGTTTACCGGCGTATAATGAAAAACTGTTTTTT. Translated: CASSLPAYNEKLFF. The chain combines TRBV12-3 or TRBV12-4 with TRBJ1-4, with D unresolved. The CDR3 loop spans 14 amino acids. The V end lost 2 bases, the J end lost 4 bases, and 8 bases lay between the germline ends.

The J gene is TRBJ2-2, the V gene TRBV24-1; D remains ambiguous. This CDR3 region has 13 residues. The V end lost 6 bases, the J end lost 7 bases, and 11 bases lay between the germline ends. The germline gives CDR1 KGHDR, CDR2 SFDVKD. The CDR3 sequence: CATSPSVSGELFF. In DNA, the CDR3 is TGTGCCACCAGTCCGAGTGTTAGCGGGGAGCTGTTTTTT.

V is TRBV2 and J is TRBJ2-7; D uncertain. V was cut by 7 bases and J by 4 bases, with 14 bases left in between. Germline loops: CDR1 SNHLY, CDR2 FYNNEI. The CDR3 loop spans 13 amino acids. The CDR3 region has the DNA TGTGCCAGCAAGTTTGAAGGACCATACGAGCAGTACTTC. Translating it yields CASKFEGPYEQYF.

The sample holds many counts of this clonotype. This chain links TRBV7-9 with TRBJ1-5, with D tentatively TRBD1 (5 bases). With 5 bases removed from V and 6 bases from J, the gap between germline ends came to 17 bases. This CDR3 is 15 amino acids long. Germline loops: CDR1 SEHNR, CDR2 FQNEAQ (reference sequence). CDR3 sequence: CASSADSTVGQPQHF. CDR3 DNA sequence: TGTGCCAGCAGCGCTGACAGTACCGTCGGTCAGCCCCAGCATTTT.

This clonotype was counted many times. The V gene is TRBV13, the J gene TRBJ2-3, with 10 bases lining up with TRBD2. V shed 0 bases, J shed 2 bases, and the junction held 5 bases outside the gene matches. CDR1 and CDR2 from the germline V gene are PRHDT and FYEKMQ (reference sequence). This CDR3 contains 17 residues. CDR3 region: CASSLGLAGAHTDTQYF. CDR3 bases: TGTGCCAGCAGCTTAGGCCTAGCGGGGGCCCACACAGATACGCAGTATTTT.

This clonotype was counted at least ten times. The rearrangement joins TRBV12-3 or TRBV12-4 to TRBJ2-3, with D perhaps TRBD2 (6 bases). CDR3 length equals 15 residues. Trimming removed 1 base at V and 2 bases at J, with 10 bases between. CDR3 nucleotides: TGTGCCAGCAGTTTAGACGGGACTGACACAGATACGCAGTATTTT. It translates to CASSLDGTDTDTQYF.

This clonotype was counted between two and nine times. Here the CDR3 omits its conserved ending phenylalanine or tryptophan, so a read error is the likely source. The V gene is TRBV7-6, the J gene TRBJ2-6; TRBD2 matches 9 bases. The CDR3 runs 18 residues. The V gene's germline CDR1 is SGHVS and CDR2 FNYEAQ. The J segment lost 0 bases and the V segment lost 1 base, leaving 4 bases of the junction unmatched. CDR3: CASSLVLAGYSGANVLTL. CDR3 in DNA: TGTGCCAGCAGCTTAGTACTAGCGGGTTACTCTGGGGCCAACGTCCTGACTCTC.

This clonotype was recorded at least ten times. This chain links TRBV27 with TRBJ2-7; 7 bases line up with TRBD1. V was clipped by 5 bases and J by 3 bases; unmatched bases: 10. CDR3 size: 15 residues. Germline V lookup: CDR1 MNHEY, CDR2 SMNVEV (reference sequence). The CDR3 bases are TGTGCCAGCAGTGTGACAGGGAGTTTTGTCTACGAGCAGTACTTC. This sequence encodes CASSVTGSFVYEQYF.

This sequence joins TRBV12-3 or TRBV12-4 and TRBJ2-1; 14 bases line up with TRBD2. V shed 4 bases, J shed 8 bases, and the junction held 10 bases outside the gene matches. There are 17 residues in the CDR3. The CDR3 loop is CASSSGTSGGHRDEQFF. The DNA for the CDR3 is TGTGCCAGCAGTTCCGGGACTAGCGGGGGTCATAGGGATGAGCAGTTCTTC.

The rearrangement uses TRBV11-3 and TRBJ2-7; 9 bases match TRBD1. V trimming: 4 bases; J trimming: 1 base; junction bases outside the gene matches: 5. Germline V gives CDR1 SGHNT, CDR2 YENEEA. CDR3 length: 15 amino acids. CDR3 sequence reads: CASSSGTGPSYEQYF. The CDR3, as DNA: TGTGCCAGCAGCTCGGGGACAGGGCCTTCCTACGAGCAGTACTTC.

A word on this clonotype: This clone may be a read error of a much larger clone one base away. The genes are TRBV28 and TRBJ2-3; TRBD2 matches at 7 bases. Germline assignment: CDR1 MDHEN and CDR2 SYDVKM. The CDR3 totals 15 residues. CDR3 residues: CASNPGLLMTVTQYF. The CDR3, as DNA: TGTGCCAGCAATCCGGGACTACTTATGACAGTTACGCAGTATTTT.

In this sample, this clonotype turned up a few times. The chain recombines TRBV24-1 with TRBJ2-7; 9 nucleotides line up with TRBD2. There are 14 residues in the CDR3. Germline V gene sequence: CDR1 KGHDR, CDR2 SFDVKD. Trimming removed 3 bases from V and 4 bases from J; junction bases left unmatched: 3. CDR3 amino acids: CATSDPREGYEQYF. The CDR3 bases are TGTGCCACCAGTGATCCGCGGGAGGGGTACGAGCAGTACTTC.

Concerning this clonotype itself: The junction differs from germline at one of its ends, possibly a read error. The chain employs TRBV6-1 and TRBJ2-3; 8 bases are shared with TRBD2. The CDR3 has 14 amino acids. Germline assignment: CDR1 MNHNS and CDR2 SASEGT. CDR3 residues: CAGSSSGSSDTQYF. CDR3 in DNA: TGCGCTGGGTCATCCAGCGGGAGTTCAGATACGCAGTATTTT.

This clonotype came up many times. This chain joins TRBV5-1 and TRBJ2-5; no reliable D call. Germline values: CDR1 SGHRS, CDR2 YFSETQ. The ends were cut back, 0 bases at V and 3 bases at J, with 6 bases in the middle. The CDR3 covers 13 residues. The CDR3 region is CASSLGVEETQYF. The CDR3 DNA follows: TGCGCCAGCAGCTTGGGGGTGGAAGAGACCCAGTACTTC.

For this clonotype: This may come from a read error, since a much larger clone is one base off. V and J are TRBV29-1 and TRBJ2-7, with TRBD1 matching over 9 bases. CDR1 is SQVTM and CDR2 is ANQGSEA in the germline V gene. The CDR3 loop spans 12 amino acids. The DNA for the CDR3 is TGCAGCGTCAGGGACAGGGACCACGAGCAGCACTTC. Encoded protein: CSVRDRDHEQHF.

The chain has TRBV4-2 and TRBJ2-3; 8 bases are shared with TRBD2. This CDR3 has 18 residues. V lost 0 bases and J lost 5; bases outside the gene matches: 13. Looked up from germline, CDR1 is LGHNA and CDR2 is YNFKEQ. The CDR3 DNA follows: TGTGCCAGCAGCCAAGAGGAAATAACAGCGGGGGCGGGAGATACGCAGTATTTT. Translating it yields CASSQEEITAGAGDTQYF.

This clonotype was recorded many times. The V call is TRBV9, the J call TRBJ1-5; the D gene is possibly TRBD1 (6 bases). The CDR3 consists of 13 residues. Germline CDR1 SGDLS, CDR2 YYNGEE. The V end lost 2 bases, the J end lost 7 bases, and 10 bases lay between the germline ends. The CDR3, as DNA: TGTGCCAGCAGCGTTAAGGGGGGACAGCCCCAGCATTTT. As protein: CASSVKGGQPQHF. The full variable domain, in which reference TRBV9 and TRBJ1-5 provide the parts outside the CDR3, is DSGVTQTPKHLITATGQRVTLRCSPRSGDLSVYWYQQSLDQGLQFLIQYYNGEERAKGNILERFSAQQFPDLHSELNLSSLELGDSALYFCASSVKGGQPQHFGDGTRLSIL.

There are many counts of this clonotype. The CDR3 loop reads CSARPDMSYEQYF. The CDR3 DNA reads as TGCAGTGCTAGACCCGACATGTCCTACGAGCAGTACTTC. V gene TRBV20-1 combines with J gene TRBJ2-7; no clear D. Trimming took off 2 bases at V and 1 base at J, with 9 bases between the two ends. The CDR3 is made up of 13 amino acids. The germline gives CDR1 DFQATT, CDR2 SNEGSKA (reference sequence).

This chain uses TRBV28 with TRBJ2-2, with TRBD2 matching over 12 bases. V shed 3 bases, J shed 6 bases, and the junction held 17 bases outside the gene matches. CDR1 and CDR2 (germline): MDHEN, SYDVKM. This CDR3 region has 20 residues. The CDR3 protein is CASSFPPVTSGRLNSGELFF. CDR3 nucleotide sequence: TGTGCCAGCAGTTTTCCACCTGTTACTAGCGGGAGGTTGAATTCCGGGGAGCTGTTTTTT.

Ten or more counts support this clonotype. The chain employs TRBV6-2 or TRBV6-3 and TRBJ2-3; the D gene is possibly TRBD1 (6 bases). The CDR3 runs to 14 residues. CDR1 is MNHEY and CDR2 is SVGEGT in the germline V gene. Between the trimmed V and J ends, which lost 5 bases and 0 bases, there was a span of 9 bases. The CDR3 protein is CASSHGQSTDTQYF. The CDR3 nucleotides are TGTGCCAGCAGTCATGGACAGAGCACAGATACGCAGTATTTT.

This clonotype was counted at least ten times. The rearrangement uses TRBV6-5 and TRBJ2-3, with D tentatively TRBD1 or TRBD2 (5 bases each). The CDR3 is made up of 15 amino acids. Per the germline V gene, CDR1 is MNHEY and CDR2 is SVGAGI. V lost 2 bases and J lost 2, with 11 bases in between. The CDR3 DNA reads as TGTGCCAGCAGTTACGGTGGGGGAAACACAGATACGCAGTATTTT. It is translated as CASSYGGGNTDTQYF.

Worth noting for this clonotype: Compared with germline, one end of the junction differs, possibly owing to a read error. The V and J genes are TRBV19 and TRBJ2-4, with D possibly TRBD1 on 6 matching bases. The CDR3 consists of 14 residues. The germline gives CDR1 LNHDA, CDR2 SQIVND (reference sequence). The CDR3 spells CASSILGAGNIRYF. CDR3 DNA: TGTGCCAGTAGTATATTGGGGGCTGGAAACATTCGGTACTTC. Together with reference TRBV19 and TRBJ2-4, the CDR3 gives the full variable domain: DGGITQSPKYLFRKEGQNVTLSCEQNLNHDAMYWYRQDPGQGLRLIYYSQIVNDFQKGDIAEGYSVSREKKESFPLTVTSAQKNPTAFYLCASSILGAGNIRYFGAGTRLSVL.